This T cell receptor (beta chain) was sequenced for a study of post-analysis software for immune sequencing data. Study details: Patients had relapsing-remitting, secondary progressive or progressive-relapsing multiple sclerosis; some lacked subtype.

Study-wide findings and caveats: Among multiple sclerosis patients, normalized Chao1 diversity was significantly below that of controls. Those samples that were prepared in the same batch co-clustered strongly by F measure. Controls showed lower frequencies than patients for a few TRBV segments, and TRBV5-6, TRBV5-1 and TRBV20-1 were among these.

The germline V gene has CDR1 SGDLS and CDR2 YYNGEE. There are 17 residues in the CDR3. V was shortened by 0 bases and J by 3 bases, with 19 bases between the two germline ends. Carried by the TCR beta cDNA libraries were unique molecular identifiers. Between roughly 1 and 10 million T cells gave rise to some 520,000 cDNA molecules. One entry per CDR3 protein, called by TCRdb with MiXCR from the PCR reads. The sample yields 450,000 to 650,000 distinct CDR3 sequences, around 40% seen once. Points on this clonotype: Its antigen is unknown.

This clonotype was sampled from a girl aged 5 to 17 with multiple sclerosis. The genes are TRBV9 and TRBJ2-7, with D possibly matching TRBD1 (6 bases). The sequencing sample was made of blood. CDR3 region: CASSVVIISDSFYEQYF. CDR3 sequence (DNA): TGTGCCAGCAGCGTAGTTATCATATCGGACAGCTTCTACGAGCAGTACTTC.